This T cell receptor (beta chain) originates from a study of blood T cells in healthy people across ages. Study at large: Using template switching, researchers captured about one barcoded beta molecule for each two T cells.

Germline V CDR1 and CDR2: SEHNR, FQNEAQ (reference sequence). This CDR3 is 16 amino acids long. The ends lost 5 bases at V and 4 bases at J; junction bases unmatched: 11. Overall study findings and caveats: Since the PBMCs were unsorted, naive and antigen-experienced cells could not be conclusively compared. Strong correlation existed between TCR beta diversity and naive T cell percentage.

Combining a sample-barcoded 5' primer with a J-beta primer mix, a second PCR ran for roughly 6 to 11 cycles. Each TCR beta cDNA got a 12-nucleotide random molecular identifier. MiXCR, run by TCRdb on the 5' RACE reads, gives a single entry per CDR3 protein. The sample carries 1.5 million to 2 million distinct CDR3 sequences, 28% recorded once. This clonotype turned up a few times. As yet, its antigen is unknown. The TCR was taken from a woman in her thirties in good health. This chain links TRBV7-9 with TRBJ1-2; 9 bases are shared with TRBD1. What was sequenced was blood. The CDR3 region is CASSQGTGRIAYGYTF. In nucleotides, the CDR3 is TGTGCCAGCAGCCAGGGGACAGGGAGGATTGCCTATGGCTACACCTTC.